One TCR beta chain is described in this entry. Its antigen remains undetermined. The record has no base qualities; no much larger clone is one base away. This entry belongs to a study of OX40 agonist ivuxolimab in advanced cancers. Study-level background: Ivuxolimab was a fully human IgG2 agonistic monoclonal antibody targeting the costimulatory receptor OX40 (CD134). The dose-escalation cohort was 82.7% male with a mean age of approximately 60 years, ranging from roughly 20 to 80. Patients were allowed to have had prior anti-PD-1, anti-PD-L1 or anti-CTLA-4 therapy, and roughly 40% of the dose-escalation patients had previously received checkpoint inhibitors. The paper reports the monotherapy dose-escalation portion (N of about 52 patients) of the phase I ivuxolimab trial. The point of sequencing TCRbeta in the periphery was to test whether ivuxolimab changed TCR sequence diversity and drove clonal T-cell expansion. Of the 50 to 55 dose-escalation patients, hepatocellular carcinoma was present in around 20, melanoma in approximately 15, renal cell carcinoma in 9 and head and neck cancer in 9. Three dose-escalation patients achieved partial responses, one with hepatocellular carcinoma and two with cutaneous melanoma. Intravenous ivuxolimab was administered to patients every 2 weeks at six dose levels: 0.01, 0.1, 0.3, 1.5, 3 and 10 mg/kg.

Genomic DNA was extracted from sorted cells for sequencing of the TCRbeta CDR3 region. The immunoSEQ Assay was used to sequence the TCRbeta CDR3 regions. TCRdb obtained this table from immuneACCESS and retained in-frame rearrangements with V and J assigned. These tables miss some clones; where compared with another copy, unresolved V genes account for less than half of the shortfall, and the remainder is unexplained. Across this sample there are roughly 80,000 clones, with around 78% seen only once. The ten largest clones add up to roughly 0.8% of the sample. Patients with a history of autoimmune disease or receiving systemic immunosuppression were excluded from the trial. Peripheral blood for TCR sequencing was collected from all dose cohorts at baseline, on cycle 4 day 1, and on cycle 7 day 1. The samples were taken from a phase I, first-in-human, multicenter, open-label dose-escalation trial of ivuxolimab. Adults with locally advanced or metastatic melanoma, renal cell carcinoma, hepatocellular carcinoma or head and neck squamous cell carcinoma were enrolled in the trial. Before TCR sequencing, CD4+ and CD8+ T cells were separately sorted from peripheral blood.

Study-level results and caveats: In the 0.1-3.0 mg/kg groups, partial responders had among the lowest normalized peripheral clonal expansion, particularly in CD8+ T cells. Clonal expansion of both CD4+ and CD8+ blood T cells was observed from baseline to week 6 at doses 0.1 to 3.0 mg/kg. Antigen specificity was not determined for the clonally expanded peripheral T cells. After ivuxolimab, expanded clones were on average more numerous among CD8+ T cells than among CD4+ T cells. Low levels of normalized T-cell clonal expansion were also seen in some nonresponding patients.

The CDR1 and CDR2 encoded by the germline V gene are SQVTM and ANQGSEA. The germline V end is reduced by 7 bases and the J end by 3 bases; junction bases left unmatched: 7. Spanning cysteine to phenylalanine, the CDR3 consists of 13 amino acids. The entry retains the CDR3 DNA only, 39 bases that are in frame from base 1. The input for sequencing was CD4+ or CD8+ T cells sorted from blood, taken in a trial of the OX40 agonist ivuxolimab. The rearranged chain carries TRBV29-1 and TRBJ2-5; 8 central bases correspond to TRBD2. This sequence was found in an adult with an advanced solid tumor such as melanoma, head and neck, liver or kidney cancer. In nucleotide form, the sequence is TGCAGCGGGGGGGGAGCGGGGGAAGAGACCCAGTACTTC. This codes for CSGGGAGEETQYF. The entire variable domain, with the stretches around the CDR3 drawn from the reference TRBV29-1 and TRBJ2-5 proteins, is SAVISQKPSRDICQRGTSLTIQCQVDSQVTMMFWYRQQPGQSLTLIATANQGSEATYESGFVIDKFPISRPNLTFSTLTVSNMSPEDSSIYLCSGGGAGEETQYFGPGTRLLVL.